Following are 25 T cell receptor beta chains from one sample sequenced in a study of T cell responses to AZD1222 COVID-19 vaccine. Measured with immunoSEQ multiplex PCR; TCRdb has only the in-frame clones, and not every one. The data contain some 100,000 clones, 91% of them seen just once; the ten biggest clones take up approximately 4.2%. This sample comprised peripheral blood, obtained on day 0 of AZD1222 vaccination. The receptors originated from an adult in good health.

The V and J genes are TRBV6-5 and TRBJ2-2; 9 bases agree with TRBD1. Germline V gene lookup returns CDR1 MNHEY and CDR2 SVGAGI. The CDR3 spans 15 residues. The junction had 7 bases not matched to a gene; V was cut back by 7 bases and J by 4 bases. Here the CDR3 reads CASTIGQGITGELFF. The CDR3 bases are TGTGCCAGCACCATCGGACAGGGGATCACCGGGGAGCTGTTTTTT.

This clone was observed once. The J gene is TRBJ2-3, the V gene TRBV10-2; 7 bases are a match to TRBD2. V dropped 4 bases and J dropped 6; count of bases not matched to a gene: 10. From germline, CDR1 is WSHSY and CDR2 SAAADI. This CDR3 spans 15 amino acids. For the CDR3, the DNA is TGCGCCAGCAGTGGCCTAGCGGCCGCCGGGGATACGCAGTATTTT. Protein: CASSGLAAAGDTQYF.

The rearrangement links TRBV13 to TRBJ2-7; D ambiguous. Germline loops: CDR1 PRHDT, CDR2 FYEKMQ (reference sequence). V gave up 5 bases and J gave up 2 bases, with 7 bases separating them. The CDR3 runs 12 residues. In DNA, the CDR3 is TGTGCCAGCAGCGTTAGAGCCTACGAGCAGTACTTC. It specifies CASSVRAYEQYF.

This clone was recorded only once. This chain joins TRBV12-3 or TRBV12-4 and TRBJ1-2, with 7 bases lining up with TRBD1. J was trimmed by 4 bases and V by 5 bases; bases with no gene match: 1. This CDR3 is built from 12 residues. CDR3 region: CASSRQGYGYTF. The CDR3 bases are TGTGCCAGCAGTCGACAGGGCTATGGCTACACCTTC.

The chain couples TRBV6-2 or TRBV6-3 to TRBJ1-1; 8 bases are shared with TRBD1. CDR3 length: 14 amino acids. Germline lookup yields CDR1 MNHEY and CDR2 SVGEGT. The V segment lost 2 bases and the J segment 9 bases; nucleotides outside the gene matches: 8. The CDR3 bases are TGTGCCAGCAGTTACAAACAGGGGGGATGGAAAGCTTTCTTT. This gives the protein CASSYKQGGWKAFF.

This chain uses TRBV18 with TRBJ1-1; the D gene is possibly TRBD1 (6 bases). The CDR3 totals 15 residues. The V gene lost 4 bases and the J gene lost 1 base, with 13 bases spanning the gap. CDR1 is KGHSH, CDR2 LQKENI, per germline. This chain's CDR3 is CASSRSGTPNTEAFF. Written as DNA, the CDR3 is TGTGCCAGCTCACGGTCGGGGACACCGAACACTGAAGCTTTCTTT. The full variable domain, its missing parts supplied by reference TRBV18 and TRBJ1-1, is NAGVMQNPRHLVRRRGQEARLRCSPMKGHSHVYWYRQLPEEGLKFMVYLQKENIIDESGMPKERFSAEFPKEGPSILRIQQVVRGDSAAYFCASSRSGTPNTEAFFGQGTRLTVV.

The chain uses TRBV20-1 and TRBJ1-1; D unresolved. Germline-derived CDR1 and CDR2 are DFQATT and SNEGSKA (reference sequence). Trimming left V 1 base short and J 11 bases short, with 11 bases between. The CDR3 sequence is 11 residues long. CDR3 bases: TGCAGTGCTAGAGGACCACAAGGGGCTTTCTTT. Amino acid sequence: CSARGPQGAFF.

The chain is built from TRBV15 and TRBJ2-1; the match to TRBD2 covers 7 bases. The CDR3 runs to 15 residues. Germline V gene lookup returns CDR1 LNHNV and CDR2 YYDKDF (reference sequence). The ends lost 6 bases at V and 3 bases at J; junction bases unmatched: 8. CDR3: CATRGGDAGYNEQFF. The CDR3 DNA sequence: TGTGCCACCAGGGGAGGGGACGCCGGCTACAATGAGCAGTTCTTC.

The chain is built from TRBV6-5 and TRBJ2-3; D is unresolved. The CDR3 spans 13 residues. CDR1 and CDR2 from the germline V gene are MNHEY and SVGAGI. The ends were cut back, 6 bases at V and 4 bases at J, with 11 bases in the middle. CDR3 residues: CASRVLIADTQYF. CDR3 in DNA: TGTGCCAGCAGGGTTTTAATCGCAGATACGCAGTATTTT.

The gene calls are TRBV12-3 or TRBV12-4 and TRBJ1-2; D not certain. Trimming shortened V by 7 bases and J by 3 bases, and 12 bases separated the two germline ends. This CDR3 spans 13 amino acids. CDR3 nucleotides: TGTGCCAGCATCAAAGACTTAGACTATGGCTACACCTTC. Amino acid sequence: CASIKDLDYGYTF.

The J gene is TRBJ1-5, the V gene TRBV28, with D possibly TRBD1 on 6 matching bases. The CDR3 loop spans 14 amino acids. V was clipped by 6 bases and J by 4 bases, with 13 bases between them. Germline V gene data show CDR1 as MDHEN and CDR2 as SYDVKM. The CDR3 bases are TGTGCCAGCAGCTTTGGGACACCTAATCAGCCCCAGCATTTT. This translates into CASSFGTPNQPQHF.

This clone was seen a single time. The rearrangement uses TRBV9 and TRBJ1-2; TRBD1 matches 9 bases. This CDR3 has 15 amino acids. V was pared by 6 bases and J by 7 bases, with 13 bases of the junction left unmatched. The germline gives CDR1 SGDLS, CDR2 YYNGEE. CDR3 residues: CASNPRGTGTTGYTF. The CDR3 region has the DNA TGTGCCAGCAACCCCCGGGGGACAGGGACGACTGGCTACACCTTC. The variable domain in full, completed from reference TRBV9 and TRBJ1-2, reads DSGVTQTPKHLITATGQRVTLRCSPRSGDLSVYWYQQSLDQGLQFLIQYYNGEERAKGNILERFSAQQFPDLHSELNLSSLELGDSALYFCASNPRGTGTTGYTFGSGTRLTVV.

The chain combines TRBV28 with TRBJ1-4, with 8 bases lining up with TRBD1. CDR1 is MDHEN, CDR2 SYDVKM, per germline. The V gene end was trimmed by 4 bases and the J gene end by 0 bases; junction bases not matched to a gene: 4. CDR3 length: 16 residues. In nucleotides, the CDR3 is TGTGCCAGCAGTTCTCGACAGGGGACAACTAATGAAAAACTGTTTTTT. It codes for CASSSRQGTTNEKLFF.

The rearrangement uses TRBV5-6 and TRBJ2-2; 8 bases line up with TRBD1. This CDR3 comprises 16 residues. The germline V gene has CDR1 SGHDT and CDR2 YYEEEE. V shed 3 bases and J 5 bases; nucleotides not matched to a gene: 9. CDR3 in DNA: TGTGCCAGCAGCTCCTATCTGGACAGGGATACCGGGGAGCTGTTTTTT. Its protein product is CASSSYLDRDTGELFF.

The V gene is TRBV4-1, the J gene TRBJ2-5; 11 nucleotides agree with TRBD2. Germline CDR1 reads MGHRA; CDR2 reads YSYEKL. This CDR3 is 16 amino acids long. The V and J ends lost 1 base and 5 bases, in that order; junction bases with no gene match: 6. This chain's CDR3 is CASSQVVWTSGETQYF. The CDR3 DNA sequence: TGCGCCAGCAGCCAAGTCGTTTGGACTAGCGGGGAGACCCAGTACTTC.

This CDR3 reads CSASPGEPYEQYF. The CDR3 region has the DNA TGCAGTGCTAGTCCCGGGGAACCCTACGAGCAGTACTTC. The chain is built from TRBV20-1 and TRBJ2-7; TRBD2 might be the D (5 bases). The CDR3 is made up of 13 amino acids. The V end lost 3 bases, the J end lost 2 bases, and 11 bases lay between the germline ends. Per the germline V gene, CDR1 is DFQATT and CDR2 is SNEGSKA (reference sequence).

The chain has TRBV9 and TRBJ1-1; D not resolved. CDR1 SGDLS and CDR2 YYNGEE come from the germline V gene. V was clipped by 0 bases and J by 0 bases, with 12 bases between them. The CDR3 totals 16 residues. CDR3: CASSVVQEDMNTEAFF. In DNA form, the CDR3 reads TGTGCCAGCAGCGTAGTTCAGGAAGACATGAACACTGAAGCTTTCTTT. Together with reference TRBV9 and TRBJ1-1, the CDR3 gives the full variable domain: DSGVTQTPKHLITATGQRVTLRCSPRSGDLSVYWYQQSLDQGLQFLIQYYNGEERAKGNILERFSAQQFPDLHSELNLSSLELGDSALYFCASSVVQEDMNTEAFFGQGTRLTVV.

The V gene is TRBV12-5, the J gene TRBJ2-1, with a weak D call TRBD2 (6 bases). Trimming pared 6 bases from V and 4 bases from J, leaving 16 bases between. The CDR3 is made up of 15 amino acids. Germline CDR1 LGHNT, CDR2 FRNRAP. The chain's CDR3 is CASGVTPAGYNEQFF. CDR3 DNA: TGTGCTAGTGGCGTAACACCCGCGGGGTACAATGAGCAGTTCTTC.

V and J are TRBV2 and TRBJ2-1; 15 bases match TRBD2. CDR3 length equals 18 residues. Germline loops: CDR1 SNHLY, CDR2 FYNNEI. The V gene end was trimmed by 6 bases and the J gene end by 3 bases; junction bases not matched to a gene: 9. CDR3 sequence reads: CASSLGTSGGWVYNEQFF. DNA of the CDR3: TGTGCCAGCAGCCTCGGGACTAGCGGGGGGTGGGTCTACAATGAGCAGTTCTTC.

The chain joins TRBV6-1 to TRBJ1-2; 8 positions agree with TRBD1. Germline V lookup: CDR1 MNHNS, CDR2 SASEGT. The CDR3 has 13 amino acids. Germline trimming cut 2 bases from V and 8 bases from J; bases unmatched to any gene: 4. CDR3 DNA: TGTGCCAGCAGTGAATACGGGGACAGGGGCTACACCTTC. The encoded protein is CASSEYGDRGYTF.

This clone appeared a single time. The V call is TRBV27, the J call TRBJ1-1; TRBD1 might be the D (6 bases). Per germline, CDR1 MNHEY and CDR2 SMNVEV (reference sequence). The CDR3 consists of 13 residues. The V gene lost 6 bases and the J gene lost 5 bases, with 13 bases spanning the gap. The CDR3 reads CASRQGYRTEAFF. The CDR3 DNA follows: TGTGCCAGCAGACAGGGTTATCGAACTGAAGCTTTCTTT.

This clone came up once. The rearrangement links TRBV5-8 to TRBJ1-3, with D perhaps TRBD1 (6 bases). The V gene's germline CDR1 is SGHTS and CDR2 YDEGEE. The V end was cut by 4 bases, the J end by 1 base, with 9 bases between. CDR3 size: 14 residues. The CDR3 bases are TGTGCCAGCAGCCCAGGGGTGTCTGGAAACACCATATATTTT. Protein sequence: CASSPGVSGNTIYF.

The CDR3 nucleotides read TGTGCCAGCAGCCGAGTCCCCGGAGCTGAAGCTTTCTTT. This gives the protein CASSRVPGAEAFF. This chain connects TRBV7-8 to TRBJ1-1; unclear D gene. Trimming pared 5 bases from V and 6 bases from J, leaving 13 bases between. The CDR3 is made up of 13 amino acids. Looked up from germline, CDR1 is SGHVS and CDR2 is FQNEAQ.

This chain uses TRBV7-9 with TRBJ1-4, with D maybe TRBD1 (5 bases). Trimming took 9 bases from V and 6 from J, leaving 14 bases between them. Germline-derived CDR1 and CDR2 are SEHNR and FQNEAQ (reference sequence). The CDR3 runs 13 residues. The DNA for the CDR3 is TGTGCCAGTCCCCGGGACGGTTATGAAAAACTGTTTTTT. Amino acids: CASPRDGYEKLFF.

This sequence joins TRBV28 and TRBJ1-6; D gene unclear. The CDR3 extends over 12 amino acids. CDR1 and CDR2 from the germline V gene are MDHEN and SYDVKM. V was trimmed by 6 bases and J by 10 bases, leaving 10 bases between them. The CDR3 reads CASSQTVSPLHF. As DNA, the CDR3 is TGTGCCAGCAGCCAAACCGTCTCACCCCTCCACTTT. Based on the CDR3 plus reference TRBV28 and TRBJ1-6, the full variable domain is DVKVTQSSRYLVKRTGEKVFLECVQDMDHENMFWYRQDPGLGLRLIYFSYDVKMKEKGDIPEGYSVSREKKERFSLILESASTNQTSMYLCASSQTVSPLHFGNGTRLTVT.